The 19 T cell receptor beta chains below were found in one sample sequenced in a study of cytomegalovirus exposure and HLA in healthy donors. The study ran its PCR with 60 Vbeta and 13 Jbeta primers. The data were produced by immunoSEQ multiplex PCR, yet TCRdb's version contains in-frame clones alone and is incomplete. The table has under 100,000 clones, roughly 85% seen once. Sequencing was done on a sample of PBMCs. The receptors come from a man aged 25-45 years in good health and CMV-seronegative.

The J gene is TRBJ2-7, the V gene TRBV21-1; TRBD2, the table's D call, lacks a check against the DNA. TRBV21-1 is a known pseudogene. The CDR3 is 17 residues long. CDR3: CASTRGNLTGPTYEQYF. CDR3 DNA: TGTGCCAGCACTCGAGGGAATCTAACGGGCCCTACCTACGAGCAGTACTTC.

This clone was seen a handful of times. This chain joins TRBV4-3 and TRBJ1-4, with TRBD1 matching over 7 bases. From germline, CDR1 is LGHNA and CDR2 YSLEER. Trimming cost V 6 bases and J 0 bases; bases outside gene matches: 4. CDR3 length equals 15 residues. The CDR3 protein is CASRGDRATNEKLFF. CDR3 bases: TGCGCCAGCAGGGGCGACAGGGCAACTAATGAAAAACTGTTTTTT.

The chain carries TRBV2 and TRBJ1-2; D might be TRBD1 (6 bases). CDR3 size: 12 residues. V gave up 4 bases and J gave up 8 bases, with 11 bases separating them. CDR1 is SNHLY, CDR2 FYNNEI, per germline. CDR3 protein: CASSGGGQGYTF. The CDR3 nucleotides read TGTGCCAGCAGTGGGGGGGGGCAAGGCTACACCTTC.

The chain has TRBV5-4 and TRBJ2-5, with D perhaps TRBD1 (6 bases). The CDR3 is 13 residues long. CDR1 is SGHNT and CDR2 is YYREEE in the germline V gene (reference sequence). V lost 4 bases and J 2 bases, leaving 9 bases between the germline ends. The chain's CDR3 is CASSTGQQETQYF. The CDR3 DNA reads TGTGCCAGCAGCACCGGACAGCAAGAGACCCAGTACTTC.

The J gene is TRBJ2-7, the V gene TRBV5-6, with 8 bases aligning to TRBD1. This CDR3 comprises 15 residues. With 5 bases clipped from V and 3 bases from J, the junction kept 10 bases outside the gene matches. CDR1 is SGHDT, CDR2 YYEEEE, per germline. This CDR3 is CASSPGAGGLYEQYF. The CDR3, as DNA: TGTGCCAGCAGTCCCGGCGCAGGGGGCCTCTACGAGCAGTACTTC.

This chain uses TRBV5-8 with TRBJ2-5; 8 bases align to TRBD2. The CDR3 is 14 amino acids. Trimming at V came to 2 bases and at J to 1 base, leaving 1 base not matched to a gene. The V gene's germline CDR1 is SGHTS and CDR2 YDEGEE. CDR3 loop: CASSFGLAQETQYF. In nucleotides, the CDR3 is TGTGCCAGCAGCTTCGGACTAGCCCAAGAGACCCAGTACTTC.

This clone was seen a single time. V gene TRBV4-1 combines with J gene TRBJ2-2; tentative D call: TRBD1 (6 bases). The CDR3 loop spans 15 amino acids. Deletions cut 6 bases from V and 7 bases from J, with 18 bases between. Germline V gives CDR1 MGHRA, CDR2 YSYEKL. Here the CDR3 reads CASSPRQVGDGELFF. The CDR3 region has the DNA TGCGCCAGCAGTCCCAGACAGGTGGGGGACGGGGAGCTGTTTTTT.

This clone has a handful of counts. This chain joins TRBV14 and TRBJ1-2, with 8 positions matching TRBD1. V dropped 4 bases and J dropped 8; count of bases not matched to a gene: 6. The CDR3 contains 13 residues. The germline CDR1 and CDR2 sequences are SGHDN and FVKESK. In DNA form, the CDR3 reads TGTGCCAGCAGCCTGGGCAGGGGGCGAGGCTACACCTTC. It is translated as CASSLGRGRGYTF.

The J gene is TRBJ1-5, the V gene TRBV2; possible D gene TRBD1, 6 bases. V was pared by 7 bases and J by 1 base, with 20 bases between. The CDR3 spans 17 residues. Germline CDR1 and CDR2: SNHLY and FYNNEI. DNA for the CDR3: TGTGCCAGCACGCGGCAGGGGTACGGGGTGAGCAATCAGCCCCAGCATTTT. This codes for CASTRQGYGVSNQPQHF. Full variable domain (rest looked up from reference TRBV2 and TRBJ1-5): EPEVTQTPSHQVTQMGQEVILRCVPISNHLYFYWYRQILGQKVEFLVSFYNNEISEKSEIFDDQFSVERPDGSNFTLKIRSTKLEDSAMYFCASTRQGYGVSNQPQHFGDGTRLSIL.

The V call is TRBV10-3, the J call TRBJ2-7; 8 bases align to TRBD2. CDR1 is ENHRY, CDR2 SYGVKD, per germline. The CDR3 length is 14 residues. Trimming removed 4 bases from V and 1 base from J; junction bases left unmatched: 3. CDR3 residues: CAISGLARSYEQYF. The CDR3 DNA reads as TGTGCCATCAGTGGACTAGCGAGATCCTACGAGCAGTACTTC.

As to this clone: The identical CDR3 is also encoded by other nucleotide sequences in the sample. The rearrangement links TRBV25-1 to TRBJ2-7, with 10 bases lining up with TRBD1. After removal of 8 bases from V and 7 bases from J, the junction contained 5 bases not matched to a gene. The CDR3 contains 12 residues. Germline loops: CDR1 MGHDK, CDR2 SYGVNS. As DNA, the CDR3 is TGTGCCAGCGACAGGGGGCGTGGTGAGCAGTACTTC. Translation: CASDRGRGEQYF.

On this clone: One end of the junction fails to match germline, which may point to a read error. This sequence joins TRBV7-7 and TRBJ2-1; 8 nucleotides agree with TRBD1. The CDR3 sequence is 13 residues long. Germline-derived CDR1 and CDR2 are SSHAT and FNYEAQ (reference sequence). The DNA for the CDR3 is TGTGCTAGCAGCTTAGACCGACAGGGGGAGCAGTTCTTC. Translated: CASSLDRQGEQFF.

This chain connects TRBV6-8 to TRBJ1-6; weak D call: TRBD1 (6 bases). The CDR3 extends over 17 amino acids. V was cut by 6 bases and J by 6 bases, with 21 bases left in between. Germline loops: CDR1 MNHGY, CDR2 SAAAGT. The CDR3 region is CASSRNRQEGPNSPLHF. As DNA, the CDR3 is TGTGCCAGCAGCCGGAACCGACAGGAAGGTCCTAATTCACCCCTCCACTTT.

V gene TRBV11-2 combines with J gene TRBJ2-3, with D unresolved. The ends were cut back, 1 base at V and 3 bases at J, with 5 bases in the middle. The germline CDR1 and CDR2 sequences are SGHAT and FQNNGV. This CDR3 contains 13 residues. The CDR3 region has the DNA TGTGCCAGCAGCTTAGCCCCGACAGATACGCAGTATTTT. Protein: CASSLAPTDTQYF.

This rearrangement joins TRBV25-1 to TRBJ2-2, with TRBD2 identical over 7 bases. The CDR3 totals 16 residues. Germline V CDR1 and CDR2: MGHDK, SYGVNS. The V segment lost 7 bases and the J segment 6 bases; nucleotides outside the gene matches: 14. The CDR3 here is CASTGTKRGDPGELFF. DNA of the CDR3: TGTGCCAGCACTGGAACGAAACGGGGGGATCCCGGGGAGCTGTTTTTT.

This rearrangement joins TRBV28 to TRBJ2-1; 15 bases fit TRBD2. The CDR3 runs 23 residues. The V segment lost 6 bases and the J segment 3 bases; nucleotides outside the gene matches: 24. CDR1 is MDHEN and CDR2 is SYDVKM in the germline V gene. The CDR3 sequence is CASRDEKRRTSGRARSVYNEQFF. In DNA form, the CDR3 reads TGTGCCAGCAGGGACGAAAAGAGGCGGACTAGCGGGAGGGCTAGGTCGGTCTACAATGAGCAGTTCTTC.

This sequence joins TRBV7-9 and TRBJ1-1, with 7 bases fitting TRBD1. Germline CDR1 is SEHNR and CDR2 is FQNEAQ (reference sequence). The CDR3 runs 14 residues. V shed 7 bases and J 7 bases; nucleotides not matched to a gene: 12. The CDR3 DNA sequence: TGTGCCAGCAACCGGGACAGCCTGCCTCTTGAAGCTTTCTTT. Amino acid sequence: CASNRDSLPLEAFF.

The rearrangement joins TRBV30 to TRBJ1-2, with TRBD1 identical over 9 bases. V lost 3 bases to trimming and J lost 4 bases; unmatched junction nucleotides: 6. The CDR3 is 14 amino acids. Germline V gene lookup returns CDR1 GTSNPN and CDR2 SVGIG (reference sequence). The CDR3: CAWREQGAGYGYTF. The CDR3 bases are TGTGCCTGGAGAGAACAGGGGGCTGGCTATGGCTACACCTTC.

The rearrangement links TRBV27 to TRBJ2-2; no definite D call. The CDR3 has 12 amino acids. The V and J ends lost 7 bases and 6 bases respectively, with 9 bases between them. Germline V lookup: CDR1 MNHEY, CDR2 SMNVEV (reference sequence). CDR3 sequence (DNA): TGTGCCAGCACTAACTACGCCGGGGAGCTGTTTTTT. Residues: CASTNYAGELFF.